The rows below give T cell receptor beta chains drawn from one sample of a study of T-cell memory formation after mild COVID-19. TCRdb analysed the 5' RACE reads with MiXCR anew, one entry per CDR3 protein. The repertoire consists of about 390,000 distinct CDR3 sequences, with more than 15% occurring once and the leading ten covering about 22%. Sequenced sample: PBMCs or a T cell subset sorted from them (not recorded which). The receptor source for this set is a man between 18 and 29 years old who had mild COVID-19 (a few samples of this study predate the infection). Cell type and time point are not known. Both conserved end residues are part of each CDR3. The order of the fields is J gene, V gene, D gene, CDR3 length, CDR3 protein. D genes are given only for firm matches.

TRBJ2-1,TRBV10-3,TRBD2,15,CAITLAGGHVPEQFF
TRBJ1-1,TRBV7-6,.,16,CASSLSFRGKNTEAFF
TRBJ2-3,TRBV20-1,.,14,CSARRASSTDTQYF
TRBJ1-6,TRBV7-2,.,14,CASSLGAANSPLHF
TRBJ2-5,TRBV4-3,TRBD2,14,CASSQGLAGVTQYF
TRBJ2-7,TRBV7-3,TRBD1,15,CASSLTGTGIHEQYF
TRBJ2-5,TRBV6-5,.,14,CASNPPGVPETQYF
TRBJ1-3,TRBV25-1,.,15,CASSEQGYTGNTIYF
TRBJ2-1,TRBV6-6,TRBD2,15,CASSWGTSGYNEQFF
TRBJ2-5,TRBV12-5,TRBD2,13,CASGPGLGETQYF